This TCR beta chain emerged from a study of blood T cell repertoires in COVID-19. Profiled with immunoSEQ multiplex PCR; TCRdb holds only in-frame clones, not every one. The sample contains around 270,000 clones, 91% of which appear only once. The sample holds one count of this clone. Trimming pared 7 bases from V and 4 bases from J, leaving 11 bases between. There are 13 residues in the CDR3. CDR1 and CDR2 from the germline V gene are LNHDA and SQIVND (reference sequence). This TCR derives from a person aged 18 to 30 with COVID-19, enrolled during active disease. The gene calls are TRBV19 and TRBJ1-5; D unclear. Material for sequencing was peripheral blood. The CDR3 DNA reads as TGTGCCAGTAATATCCGGGTAAATCAGCCCCAGCATTTT. It yields the protein CASNIRVNQPQHF.